These T cell receptor beta chains were read from a single sample in a study of Graves' ophthalmopathy and Graves' hyperthyroidism. From the multiplex PCR reads, TCRdb called clonotypes with MiXCR, one entry per CDR3 protein. The data contain 660,000 or so distinct CDR3 sequences, about two fifths of them singletons. Sample: peripheral blood. The receptors stem from an adult man with Graves' ophthalmopathy. The CDR3 runs from the conserved cysteine through the conserved F or W. The D gene is left open where the match is weak. Clone sizes are given selectively: once, few, many, or a class where the clone is expanded.

j_call v_call cdr3_length clone_size d_call cdr3_nt cdr3_aa
TRBJ2-7 TRBV2 14 few NA TGTGCCAGCCGGGCACAACCTAACTCCTACGAGCAGTACTTC CASRAQPNSYEQYF
TRBJ1-1 TRBV4-3 14 many NA TGCGCCAGCAGCCAAGGGCGGAGATTCACTGAAGCTTTCTTT CASSQGRRFTEAFF
TRBJ1-1 TRBV5-1 19 NA TRBD1 TGCGCCAGCAGCTTGGGAAGTGGGCAGGGGGCGCTGAGGAACACTGAAGCTTTCTTT CASSLGSGQGALRNTEAFF
TRBJ2-3 TRBV7-2 12 NA NA TGTGCCAGCAGCTTAGTTCGGGCCGCGCAGTATTTT CASSLVRAAQYF
TRBJ1-2 TRBV12-3/TRBV12-4 12 many TRBD1 TGTGCCAGCAGTGCCAGGGGGCGCGGCTACACCTTC CASSARGRGYTF
TRBJ2-7 TRBV7-9 14 NA NA TGTGCCAGCAGCTTAGATGGGCGACCCTACGAGCAGTACTTC CASSLDGRPYEQYF
TRBJ2-5 TRBV2 16 NA TRBD2 TGTGCCAGCAGTGAGGCTAGCGGGGGGGCTTTCGAGACCCAGTACTTC CASSEASGGAFETQYF
TRBJ2-5 TRBV11-2 13 many NA TGTGCCAGCAGCTTATGGTCCGGAGAGACCCAGTACTTC CASSLWSGETQYF
TRBJ1-2 TRBV24-1 16 many NA TGTGCCACCAGTGATACCGGGACAAGCGAGGGGAATGGCTACACCTTC CATSDTGTSEGNGYTF
TRBJ1-3 TRBV15 14 NA NA TGTGCCACCAGCAGAGTGGGTTCTGTAAACACCATTTATTTT CATSRVGSVNTIYF
TRBJ1-2 TRBV20-1 13 many NA TGCAGTGCTAGAGAACAGGGTGACTATGGCTACACCTTC CSAREQGDYGYTF
TRBJ2-7 TRBV3-1 13 NA NA TGTGCCAGCAGCCAAGACATCCCCTACGAGCAGTACTTC CASSQDIPYEQYF
TRBJ2-7 TRBV5-6 15 few NA TGTGCCAGCAGCTTGGGGAACGTAAACGCCGGGACCGAGGGCTTC CASSLGNVNAGTEGF
TRBJ1-1 TRBV3-1 15 NA TRBD1 TGTGCCAGCAGCCAGGCGACAGGGATGGTCACTGAAGCTTTCTTT CASSQATGMVTEAFF
TRBJ2-1 TRBV7-3 13 NA NA TGTGCCAGCAGCCCGCAGGGGTTCAATGAGCAGTTCTTC CASSPQGFNEQFF
TRBJ2-1 TRBV2 15 NA NA TGTGCCAGCAGTGACAGGGGTGGTACCTACAATGAGCAGTTCTTC CASSDRGGTYNEQFF
TRBJ1-6 TRBV27 15 many NA TGTGCCAGCAGCGTCCGATCGGGGGCTAATTCACCCCTCCACTTT CASSVRSGANSPLHF
TRBJ1-1 TRBV12-3/TRBV12-4 14 many NA TGTGCCAGCAGTTTGCGACGGATGAACACTGAAGCTTTCTTT CASSLRRMNTEAFF
TRBJ1-6 TRBV2 13 once NA TGCGCCACCAAGACAGTACTCAATTCACCCCTCCACTTT CATKTVLNSPLHF
TRBJ1-2 TRBV10-3 13 NA NA TGTGCCAGCAGGTCTAGCGGGGGCTATGGCTACACCTTT CASRSSGGYGYTF
TRBJ2-6 TRBV6-1 15 few NA TGTGCCAGCAGTGAACAATACGGTGGGGCCAACGTCCTGACTTTC CASSEQYGGANVLTF
TRBJ2-6 TRBV5-8 16 NA NA TGCGCCAGCAGCCAAGAACGGGGGCCTGGGGCCAACGTCCTGACTTTC CASSQERGPGANVLTF
TRBJ1-5 TRBV20-1 14 many NA TGCAGACGGGGAGGGGGGGGACTCAATCAGCCCCAGCATTTT CRRGGGGLNQPQHF